This TCR beta chain emerged from a study of human T cells and chemical hapten exposure. At the level of the study: Yields of TCR per sample differed, chiefly owing to small differences in pooled library volume.

The library tagged individual cDNA molecules with unique molecular identifiers. TCRdb re-derived calls from the RACE reads in MiXCR, one entry per CDR3 protein. This table has approximately 260,000 distinct CDR3 sequences, approximately 8.4% appearing once. Study results and caveats: TCRs above 1 in 1000 frequency did not change with DPC sensitization.

This clonotype was counted only a few times. Its antigen remains unknown. The time point here: pre-sensitization, week 0. Treatment meaning: therapeutic diphenylcyclopropenone sensitization with weekly scalp DPC. The authors' total RNA extraction used unfractionated whole blood. V lost 1 base and J lost 4, with 10 bases in between. The CDR3 has 14 residues. The chain joins TRBV12-3 or TRBV12-4 to TRBJ1-1, with D maybe TRBD1 (6 bases). The receptor's source is a woman aged 40 to 49 with alopecia areata. Some clones in this sample may be carry-over from other donors' samples. Sample: whole blood, taken in connection with sensitization to the hapten diphenylcyclopropenone (DPC). The CDR3 protein is CASSLGGAVTEAFF. For the CDR3, the DNA is TGTGCCAGCAGTTTAGGGGGGGCAGTCACTGAAGCTTTCTTT.